The 29 T cell receptor beta chains listed next were all sequenced from one sample in a study of PD-1 blockade in classical Hodgkin lymphoma. No patient escaped relapse after autologous stem cell transplantation, and brentuximab vedotin exposure varied. Using immunoSEQ multiplex PCR, the repertoire was profiled, and TCRdb retains in-frame clones only, with some absent. The repertoire holds tens of thousands of clones, with more than 75% as singletons. The material was peripheral blood mononuclear cells (PBMCs), obtained at baseline. Receptors were obtained from a human donor with classical Hodgkin lymphoma.

The chain recombines TRBV5-1 with TRBJ2-2, with a possible D match to TRBD1 (6 bases). V was shortened by 4 bases and J by 7 bases, with 8 bases between the two germline ends. This CDR3 is built from 12 residues. Germline V gene data show CDR1 as SGHRS and CDR2 as YFSETQ. The CDR3 loop is CASSEGGGELFF. The CDR3 DNA reads as TGCGCCAGCAGCGAAGGGGGCGGGGAGCTGTTTTTT.

The chain employs TRBV6-6 and TRBJ1-2; 9 bases fit TRBD1. This CDR3 has 16 amino acids. The trim removed 6 bases at V and 2 bases at J, leaving 10 bases unmatched. Per germline, CDR1 MNHNY and CDR2 SVGAGI (reference sequence). The CDR3 nucleotides are TGTGCCAGCAGATCGTCCTCCGGGACAGGGAACTATGGCTACACCTTC. Translated, it gives CASRSSSGTGNYGYTF.

The V call is TRBV7-9, the J call TRBJ2-7; 8 bases are shared with TRBD1. The CDR3 is made up of 15 amino acids. Germline CDR1 SEHNR, CDR2 FQNEAQ (reference sequence). Trimming took 1 base from V and 3 from J; bases not matched to a gene: 5. The CDR3 DNA is TGTGCCAGCAGCTTAGTCGCTGGACAGGGCTACGAGCAGTACTTC. Translated: CASSLVAGQGYEQYF.

This clone has just a few counts. The V gene is TRBV4-2, the J gene TRBJ1-1, with D uncertain. The CDR3 is 14 residues long. V was shortened by 0 bases and J by 3 bases, with 8 bases between the two germline ends. Germline CDR1 LGHNA, CDR2 YNFKEQ. This chain's CDR3 is CASSQESGYTEAFF. CDR3 in DNA: TGTGCCAGCAGCCAAGAGTCGGGTTACACTGAAGCTTTCTTT.

The genes are TRBV4-1 and TRBJ2-1; D is ambiguous. Trimming shortened V by 1 base and J by 4 bases, and 11 bases separated the two germline ends. CDR1 and CDR2 (germline): MGHRA, YSYEKL. The CDR3 extends over 15 amino acids. CDR3 loop: CASSQADGAYNEQFF. For the CDR3, the DNA is TGCGCCAGCAGCCAAGCTGACGGAGCTTACAATGAGCAGTTCTTC.

The J gene is TRBJ1-5, the V gene TRBV9, with D possibly being TRBD1 (5 bases). Trimming shortened V by 0 bases and J by 7 bases, and 14 bases separated the two germline ends. This CDR3 spans 15 amino acids. CDR1 is SGDLS and CDR2 is YYNGEE in the germline V gene. The CDR3 nucleotides read TGTGCCAGCAGCGTAGGGGGCGGCCCTCAGCAGCCCCAGCATTTT. Residues: CASSVGGGPQQPQHF.

The chain carries TRBV4-3 and TRBJ2-5, with TRBD2 as a possible D gene (7 bases). Germline V gives CDR1 LGHNA, CDR2 YSLEER. The CDR3 has 16 amino acids. V was cut by 0 bases and J by 4 bases, with 15 bases left in between. CDR3 nucleotides: TGCGCCAGCAGCCAAGATCCGTGGGGGGGCACAGAGACCCAGTACTTC. It yields the protein CASSQDPWGGTETQYF.

The chain uses TRBV19 and TRBJ2-3; 10 nucleotides align to TRBD2. Germline V gene lookup returns CDR1 LNHDA and CDR2 SQIVND (reference sequence). The CDR3 has 13 residues. V shed 10 bases and J 3 bases; nucleotides not matched to a gene: 4. The CDR3 reads CATRTSGTDTQYF. In nucleotides, the CDR3 is TGTGCCACAAGGACTAGCGGAACAGATACGCAGTATTTT. Filled out from reference TRBV19 and TRBJ2-3, the complete variable domain reads DGGITQSPKYLFRKEGQNVTLSCEQNLNHDAMYWYRQDPGQGLRLIYYSQIVNDFQKGDIAEGYSVSREKKESFPLTVTSAQKNPTAFYLCATRTSGTDTQYFGPGTRLTVL.

The rearrangement uses TRBV5-6 and TRBJ2-2; 10 nucleotides align to TRBD1. CDR3 length equals 16 residues. Germline assignment: CDR1 SGHDT and CDR2 YYEEEE. Trimming cost V 4 bases and J 6 bases; bases outside gene matches: 9. The chain's CDR3 is CASSPFGQGEAGELFF. CDR3 sequence (DNA): TGTGCCAGCAGCCCTTTCGGACAGGGGGAGGCCGGGGAGCTGTTTTTT.

V gene TRBV10-1 combines with J gene TRBJ1-5; 8 positions match TRBD1. The CDR3 has 17 amino acids. Trimming cost V 2 bases and J 0 bases; bases outside gene matches: 6. Germline assignment: CDR1 WNHNN and CDR2 SYGVQD (reference sequence). The CDR3 DNA reads TGCGCCAGCAGTGAGCCACAGGGGGTTTATAGCAATCAGCCCCAGCATTTT. This codes for CASSEPQGVYSNQPQHF.

CDR3 nucleotides: TGTGCCAGCAGCAGAGCCTACGAGCAGTACTTC. This encodes CASSRAYEQYF. This chain joins TRBV7-9 and TRBJ2-7; D is unresolved. This CDR3 region has 11 residues. CDR1 is SEHNR and CDR2 is FQNEAQ in the germline V gene (reference sequence). The V end was cut by 5 bases, the J end by 2 bases, with 4 bases between. Supplemented by reference TRBV7-9 and TRBJ2-7, the full variable domain reads DTGVSQNPRHKITKRGQNVTFRCDPISEHNRLYWYRQTLGQGPEFLTYFQNEAQLEKSRLLSDRFSAERPKGSFSTLEIQRTEQGDSAMYLCASSRAYEQYFGPGTRLTVT.

This clone was seen once. The chain has TRBV7-9 and TRBJ1-4; weak D call: TRBD1 (6 bases). The V gene's germline CDR1 is SEHNR and CDR2 FQNEAQ (reference sequence). V was trimmed by 5 bases and J by 4 bases, leaving 14 bases between them. CDR3 size: 15 residues. CDR3 loop: CASSLEGGRNEKLFF. CDR3 bases: TGTGCCAGCAGCCTCGAGGGGGGGCGTAATGAAAAACTGTTTTTT.

V gene TRBV9 combines with J gene TRBJ2-3; D gene unclear. This CDR3 comprises 12 residues. CDR1 SGDLS and CDR2 YYNGEE come from the germline V gene. V lost 3 bases, J lost 7 bases, and 9 bases lay in between. The CDR3 coding sequence is TGTGCCAGCAGCGCCGCCACGAATACGCAGTATTTT. Residues: CASSAATNTQYF. Looking up the rest from reference TRBV9 and TRBJ2-3 gives the full variable domain: DSGVTQTPKHLITATGQRVTLRCSPRSGDLSVYWYQQSLDQGLQFLIQYYNGEERAKGNILERFSAQQFPDLHSELNLSSLELGDSALYFCASSAATNTQYFGPGTRLTVL.

The V and J genes are TRBV6-5 and TRBJ2-7, with D perhaps matching TRBD2 (5 bases). Trimming took 8 bases from V and 0 from J, leaving 17 bases between them. The germline CDR1 and CDR2 sequences are MNHEY and SVGAGI. CDR3 size: 15 residues. CDR3: CASQRGSVSSYEQYF. CDR3 bases: TGTGCCAGCCAAAGAGGGTCAGTCAGCTCCTACGAGCAGTACTTC.

CDR3 DNA: TGTGCCAGTACCGGACTAGCGGGGGGCGGCCAGTTCTTC. It is translated as CASTGLAGGGQFF. This rearrangement joins TRBV19 to TRBJ2-1; 14 nucleotides line up with TRBD2. The length of the CDR3 is 13 residues. V gave up 7 bases and J gave up 13 bases; unmatched junction bases: 6. Germline CDR1 reads LNHDA; CDR2 reads SQIVND (reference sequence). Using reference TRBV19 and TRBJ2-1 for the parts outside the CDR3, the full variable domain is DGGITQSPKYLFRKEGQNVTLSCEQNLNHDAMYWYRQDPGQGLRLIYYSQIVNDFQKGDIAEGYSVSREKKESFPLTVTSAQKNPTAFYLCASTGLAGGGQFFGPGTRLTVL.

The chain combines TRBV27 with TRBJ2-7; D is possibly TRBD1 or TRBD2 (6 bases each). CDR1 is MNHEY and CDR2 is SMNVEV in the germline V gene (reference sequence). The CDR3 contains 17 residues. V lost 1 base, J lost 3 bases, and 19 bases lay in between. The CDR3 DNA sequence: TGTGCCAGCAGTTTATTCGGGGGCGCGGGGAGCCTCTACGAGCAGTACTTC. As protein: CASSLFGGAGSLYEQYF.

The gene calls are TRBV18 and TRBJ2-7; D remains unclear. Germline assignment: CDR1 KGHSH and CDR2 LQKENI. Trimming removed 3 bases from V and 0 bases from J, with 9 bases in between. This CDR3 spans 14 amino acids. CDR3 sequence (DNA): TGTGCCAGCTCACCGCAGGAGAACTCCTACGAGCAGTACTTC. As protein: CASSPQENSYEQYF.

The V and J genes are TRBV7-6 and TRBJ2-3; 9 nucleotides line up with TRBD2. The CDR3 is 17 amino acids. The germline V gene has CDR1 SGHVS and CDR2 FNYEAQ. Trimming took 8 bases from V and 2 from J; bases not matched to a gene: 14. For the CDR3, the DNA is TGTGCCAGCCACCGCGCGAGAATAGCGGGGGACACAGATACGCAGTATTTT. Amino acid sequence: CASHRARIAGDTDTQYF.

This clone was seen a single time. The chain uses TRBV5-5 and TRBJ2-7; D is undetermined. This CDR3 contains 12 residues. V was trimmed by 3 bases and J by 2 bases, leaving 6 bases between them. In germline, CDR1 is SGHKS, CDR2 YYEKEE (reference sequence). The CDR3 region has the DNA TGTGCCAGCAGCTCCCTTCCCTACGAGCAGTACTTC. Translation gives CASSSLPYEQYF.

The rearrangement links TRBV7-8 to TRBJ1-1, with D tentatively TRBD1 (5 bases). CDR1 and CDR2 (germline): SGHVS, FQNEAQ. The CDR3 runs 13 residues. Trimming removed 0 bases from V and 6 bases from J, with 8 bases in between. In DNA, the CDR3 is TGTGCCAGCAGCTTAGCGGCAGGGTCTGAAGCTTTCTTT. Translated: CASSLAAGSEAFF.

V gene TRBV29-1 combines with J gene TRBJ2-7; 8 bases fit TRBD1. Trimming at V came to 8 bases and at J to 9 bases, leaving 6 bases not matched to a gene. This CDR3 spans 10 amino acids. Germline assignment: CDR1 SQVTM and CDR2 ANQGSEA. Here the CDR3 DNA reads TGCAGCATAAGGGACAGGACGCAGTACTTC. Its translation: CSIRDRTQYF.

The V gene is TRBV5-1, the J gene TRBJ1-4, with 12 positions matching TRBD1. CDR3 length: 17 amino acids. Germline lookup yields CDR1 SGHRS and CDR2 YFSETQ. The J segment lost 0 bases and the V segment lost 4 bases, leaving 4 bases of the junction unmatched. CDR3 loop: CASSPGTGGATNEKLFF. The CDR3 DNA reads TGCGCCAGCAGCCCCGGGACAGGGGGCGCAACTAATGAAAAACTGTTTTTT.

The J gene is TRBJ2-2, the V gene TRBV6-6; unclear D gene. Trimming took off 6 bases at V and 5 bases at J, with 4 bases between the two ends. The CDR3 has 11 amino acids. Germline V CDR1 and CDR2: MNHNY, SVGAGI (reference sequence). The CDR3 protein is CASRLTGELFF. The CDR3 DNA reads as TGTGCCAGCAGGCTAACCGGGGAGCTGTTTTTT.

V is TRBV5-1 and J is TRBJ1-6; TRBD1 matches 7 bases. Unmatched junction bases numbered 6, after V lost 3 bases and J lost 9 bases. CDR3 length: 14 amino acids. Germline assignment: CDR1 SGHRS and CDR2 YFSETQ. The CDR3, as DNA: TGCGCCAGCAGCTCCCAGGGGGAAGGTTCACCCCTCCACTTT. Translation gives CASSSQGEGSPLHF.

The rearrangement uses TRBV19 and TRBJ2-7; D not resolved. V dropped 5 bases and J dropped 3 bases, with 8 bases sitting between them. Germline assignment: CDR1 LNHDA and CDR2 SQIVND (reference sequence). The CDR3 length is 12 residues. CDR3 sequence (DNA): TGTGCCAGTAGTTCCTCCTTCTACGAGCAGTACTTC. Translation: CASSSSFYEQYF.

The chain uses TRBV6-5 and TRBJ1-2; D uncertain. The CDR3 sequence is 15 residues long. V shed 6 bases and J shed 5 bases, with 19 bases lying between them. CDR1 MNHEY and CDR2 SVGAGI come from the germline V gene. CDR3 bases: TGTGCCAGCAGGCCGGGAGGACGGGTGTCATATGGCTACACCTTC. This gives the protein CASRPGGRVSYGYTF.

The rearrangement joins TRBV7-9 to TRBJ2-2; the D gene is possibly TRBD1 (6 bases). Germline loops: CDR1 SEHNR, CDR2 FQNEAQ (reference sequence). The CDR3 loop spans 15 amino acids. V was trimmed by 2 bases and J by 2 bases, leaving 9 bases between them. Here the CDR3 reads CASSLLDRNTGELFF. The CDR3 bases are TGTGCCAGCAGCTTATTGGACAGAAACACCGGGGAGCTGTTTTTT.

The V and J genes are TRBV27 and TRBJ2-7, with D unclear. The CDR3 spans 13 residues. The V end was cut by 6 bases, the J end by 0 bases, with 9 bases between. Germline V CDR1 and CDR2: MNHEY, SMNVEV (reference sequence). The CDR3 is CASSVGPSYEQYF. CDR3 bases: TGTGCCAGCAGCGTCGGACCCTCCTACGAGCAGTACTTC.

The rearrangement uses TRBV13 and TRBJ2-1; possible D gene TRBD2, 5 bases. Germline V gene sequence: CDR1 PRHDT, CDR2 FYEKMQ (reference sequence). The CDR3 totals 15 residues. V lost 5 bases and J lost 0, with 11 bases in between. The CDR3 nucleotides read TGTGCCAGCAGCCCCGAGGGCGTCTCCTACAATGAGCAGTTCTTC. Translation gives CASSPEGVSYNEQFF.